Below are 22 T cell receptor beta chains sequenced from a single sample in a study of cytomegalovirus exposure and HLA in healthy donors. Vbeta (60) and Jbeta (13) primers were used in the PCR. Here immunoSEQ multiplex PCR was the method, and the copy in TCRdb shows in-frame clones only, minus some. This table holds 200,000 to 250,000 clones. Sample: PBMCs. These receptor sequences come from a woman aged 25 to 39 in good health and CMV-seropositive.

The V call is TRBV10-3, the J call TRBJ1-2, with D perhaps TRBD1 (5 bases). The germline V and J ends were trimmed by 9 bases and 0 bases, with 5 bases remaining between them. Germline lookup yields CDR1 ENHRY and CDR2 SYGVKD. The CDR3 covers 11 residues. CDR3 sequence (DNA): TGTGCCATACAGGCTAACTATGGCTACACCTTC. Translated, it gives CAIQANYGYTF.

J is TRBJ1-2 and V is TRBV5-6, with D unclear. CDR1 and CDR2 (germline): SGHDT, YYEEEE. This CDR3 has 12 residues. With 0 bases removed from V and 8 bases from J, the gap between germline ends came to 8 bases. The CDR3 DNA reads TGTGCCAGCAGCTTGGGCACTCTAGGCTACACCTTC. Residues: CASSLGTLGYTF. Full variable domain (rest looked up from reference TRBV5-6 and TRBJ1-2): DAGVTQSPTHLIKTRGQQVTLRCSPKSGHDTVSWYQQALGQGPQFIFQYYEEEERQRGNFPDRFSGHQFPNYSSELNVNALLLGDSALYLCASSLGTLGYTFGSGTRLTVV.

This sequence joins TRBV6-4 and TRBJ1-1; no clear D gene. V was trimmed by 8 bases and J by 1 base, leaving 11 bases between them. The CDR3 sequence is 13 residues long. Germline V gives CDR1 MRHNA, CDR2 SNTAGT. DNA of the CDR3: TGTGCCAGCTCTGCAGGTTGGAACACTGAAGCTTTCTTT. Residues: CASSAGWNTEAFF.

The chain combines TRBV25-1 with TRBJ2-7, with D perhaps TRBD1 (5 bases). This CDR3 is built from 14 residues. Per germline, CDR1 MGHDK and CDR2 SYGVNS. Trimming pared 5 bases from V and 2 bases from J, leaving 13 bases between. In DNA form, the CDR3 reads TGTGCCAGCAGTTCTAAGACAGACGCCTACGAGCAGTACTTC. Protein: CASSSKTDAYEQYF.

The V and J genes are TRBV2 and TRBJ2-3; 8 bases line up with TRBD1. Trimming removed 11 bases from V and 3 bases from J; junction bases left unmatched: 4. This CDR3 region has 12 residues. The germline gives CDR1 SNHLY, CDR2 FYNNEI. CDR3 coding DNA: TGTGCCGGCCGACAGGGGACAGATACGCAGTATTTT. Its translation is CAGRQGTDTQYF. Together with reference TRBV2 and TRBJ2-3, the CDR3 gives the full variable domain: EPEVTQTPSHQVTQMGQEVILRCVPISNHLYFYWYRQILGQKVEFLVSFYNNEISEKSEIFDDQFSVERPDGSNFTLKIRSTKLEDSAMYFCAGRQGTDTQYFGPGTRLTVL.

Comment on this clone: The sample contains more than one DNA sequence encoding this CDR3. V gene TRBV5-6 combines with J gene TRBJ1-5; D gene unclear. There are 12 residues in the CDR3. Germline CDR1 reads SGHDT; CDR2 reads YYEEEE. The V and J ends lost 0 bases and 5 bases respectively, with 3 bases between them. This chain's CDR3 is CASSLVDQPQHF. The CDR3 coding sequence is TGTGCCAGCAGCTTGGTAGATCAGCCCCAGCATTTT.

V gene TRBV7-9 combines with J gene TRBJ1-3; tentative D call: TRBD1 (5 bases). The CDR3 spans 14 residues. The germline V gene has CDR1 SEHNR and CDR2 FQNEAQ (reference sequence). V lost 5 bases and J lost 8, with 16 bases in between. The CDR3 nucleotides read TGTGCCAGCAGCCCGGACCTGGGGCCGGACACCATATATTTT. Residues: CASSPDLGPDTIYF.

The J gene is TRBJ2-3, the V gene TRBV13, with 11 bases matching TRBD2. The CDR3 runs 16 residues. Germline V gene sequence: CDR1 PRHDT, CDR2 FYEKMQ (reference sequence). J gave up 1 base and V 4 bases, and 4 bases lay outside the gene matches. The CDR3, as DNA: TGTGCCAGCAGCTCAGGACTAGCGGGCCGCACAGATACGCAGTATTTT. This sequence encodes CASSSGLAGRTDTQYF.

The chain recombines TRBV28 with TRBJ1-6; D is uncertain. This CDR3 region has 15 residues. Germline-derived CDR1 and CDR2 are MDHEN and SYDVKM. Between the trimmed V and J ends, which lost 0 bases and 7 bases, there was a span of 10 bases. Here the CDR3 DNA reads TGTGCCAGCAGTTTATGGGGCGAGGGAAATTCACCCCTCCACTTT. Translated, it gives CASSLWGEGNSPLHF.

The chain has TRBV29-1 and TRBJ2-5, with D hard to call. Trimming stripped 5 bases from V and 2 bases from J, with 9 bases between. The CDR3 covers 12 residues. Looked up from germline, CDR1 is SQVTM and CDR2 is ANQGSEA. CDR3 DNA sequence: TGCAGCGTTCTCTCAACACAAGAGACCCAGTACTTC. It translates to CSVLSTQETQYF. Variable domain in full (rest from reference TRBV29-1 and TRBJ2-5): SAVISQKPSRDICQRGTSLTIQCQVDSQVTMMFWYRQQPGQSLTLIATANQGSEATYESGFVIDKFPISRPNLTFSTLTVSNMSPEDSSIYLCSVLSTQETQYFGPGTRLLVL.

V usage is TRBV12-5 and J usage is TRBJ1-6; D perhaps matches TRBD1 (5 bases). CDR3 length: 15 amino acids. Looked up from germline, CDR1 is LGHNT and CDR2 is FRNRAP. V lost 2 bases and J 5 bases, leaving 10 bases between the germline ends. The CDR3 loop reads CASGLYSRDNSPLHF. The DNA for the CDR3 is TGTGCTAGTGGTTTGTATTCCAGGGATAATTCACCCCTCCACTTT.

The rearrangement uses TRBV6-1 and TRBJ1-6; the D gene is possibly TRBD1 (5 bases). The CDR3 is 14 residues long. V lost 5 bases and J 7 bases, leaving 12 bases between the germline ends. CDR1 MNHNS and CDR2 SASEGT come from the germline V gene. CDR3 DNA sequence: TGTGCCAGCAGTCGGCAGGGAGGGAATTCACCCCTCCACTTT. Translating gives CASSRQGGNSPLHF.

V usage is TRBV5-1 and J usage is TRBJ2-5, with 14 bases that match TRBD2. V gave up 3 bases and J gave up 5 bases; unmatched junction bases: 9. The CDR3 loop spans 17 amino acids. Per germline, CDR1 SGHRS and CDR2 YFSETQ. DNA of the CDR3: TGCGCCAGCAGCTCCTCGGGACTAGCGGGAGTAGGGGAGACCCAGTACTTC. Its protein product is CASSSSGLAGVGETQYF.

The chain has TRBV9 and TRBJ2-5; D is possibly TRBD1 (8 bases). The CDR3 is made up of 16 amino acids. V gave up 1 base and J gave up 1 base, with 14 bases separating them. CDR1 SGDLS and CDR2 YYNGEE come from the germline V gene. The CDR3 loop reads CASSVRQGRGQETQYF. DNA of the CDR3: TGTGCCAGCAGCGTACGACAGGGGAGGGGCCAAGAGACCCAGTACTTC.

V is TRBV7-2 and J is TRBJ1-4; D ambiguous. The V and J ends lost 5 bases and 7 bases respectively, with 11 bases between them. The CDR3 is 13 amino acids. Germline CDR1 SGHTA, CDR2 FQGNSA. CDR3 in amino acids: CASSLPPVEKLFF. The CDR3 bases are TGTGCCAGCAGCCTTCCCCCCGTTGAAAAACTGTTTTTT.

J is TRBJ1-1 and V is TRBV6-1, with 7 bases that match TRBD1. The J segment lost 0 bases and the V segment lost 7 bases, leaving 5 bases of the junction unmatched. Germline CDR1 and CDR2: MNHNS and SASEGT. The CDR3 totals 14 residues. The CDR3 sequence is CASTWGQMNTEAFF. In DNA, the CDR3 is TGTGCCAGCACTTGGGGACAGATGAACACTGAAGCTTTCTTT.

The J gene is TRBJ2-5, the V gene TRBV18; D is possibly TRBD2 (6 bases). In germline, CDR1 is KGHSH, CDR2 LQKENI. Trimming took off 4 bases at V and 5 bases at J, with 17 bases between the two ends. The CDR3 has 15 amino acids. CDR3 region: CASSRVSGGAETQYF. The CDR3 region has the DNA TGTGCCAGCTCACGTGTTAGTGGCGGGGCGGAGACCCAGTACTTC.

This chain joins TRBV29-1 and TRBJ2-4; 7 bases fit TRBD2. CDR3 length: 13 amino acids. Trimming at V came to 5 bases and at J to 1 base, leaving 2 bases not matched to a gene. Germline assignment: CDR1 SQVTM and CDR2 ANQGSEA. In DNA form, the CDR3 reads TGCAGCGTTCGGGAGGATGCCAAAAACATTCAGTACTTC. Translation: CSVREDAKNIQYF.

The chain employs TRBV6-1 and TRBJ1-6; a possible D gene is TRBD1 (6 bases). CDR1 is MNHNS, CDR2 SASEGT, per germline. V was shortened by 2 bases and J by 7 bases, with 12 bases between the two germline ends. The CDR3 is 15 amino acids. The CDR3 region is CASSEIRQGNSPLHF. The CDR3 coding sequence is TGTGCCAGCAGTGAAATTCGGCAGGGGAATTCACCCCTCCACTTT.

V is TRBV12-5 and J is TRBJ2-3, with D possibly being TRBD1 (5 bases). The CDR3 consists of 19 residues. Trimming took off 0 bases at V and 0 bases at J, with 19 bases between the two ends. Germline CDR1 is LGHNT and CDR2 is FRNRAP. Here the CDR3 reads CASGLVPLGRRRSTDTQYF. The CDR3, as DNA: TGTGCTAGTGGTTTGGTACCACTGGGGCGAAGGCGGAGCACAGATACGCAGTATTTT. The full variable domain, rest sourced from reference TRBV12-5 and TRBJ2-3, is DARVTQTPRHKVTEMGQEVTMRCQPILGHNTVFWYRQTMMQGLELLAYFRNRAPLDDSGMPKDRFSAEMPDATLATLKIQPSEPRDSAVYFCASGLVPLGRRRSTDTQYFGPGTRLTVL.

Here the CDR3 DNA reads TGTGCCAGCAGTTACGGGTTGGACAGGTCTGAAGCTTTCTTT. It codes for CASSYGLDRSEAFF. The chain uses TRBV6-5 and TRBJ1-1; 7 bases line up with TRBD1. Trimming took 2 bases from V and 6 from J; bases not matched to a gene: 6. CDR3 length: 14 amino acids. Germline CDR1 is MNHEY and CDR2 is SVGAGI.

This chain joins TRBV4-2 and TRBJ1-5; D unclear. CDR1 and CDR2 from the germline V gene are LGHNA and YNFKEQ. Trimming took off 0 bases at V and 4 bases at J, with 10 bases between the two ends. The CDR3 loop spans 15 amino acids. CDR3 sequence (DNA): TGTGCCAGCAGCCAAGAGGCCAGTACGAATCAGCCCCAGCATTTT. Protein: CASSQEASTNQPQHF.